This TCR beta chain was documented in a study of T cell clonotyping in hematopoietic cell transplantation. Overall study results and limits: At the given depth, recipient repertoires were over 97% de novo clonotypes. Pathologically expanded recipient clonotypes increased progressively from day 30 to day 180 as diversity fell. CD4 and CD8 repertoire contributions could not be separated without sorting.

The germline V and J ends were trimmed by 3 bases and 3 bases, with 6 bases remaining between them. The CDR3 is made up of 13 amino acids. The germline gives CDR1 SGDLS, CDR2 YYNGEE. Blood collection times were about day -28 and days 30, 100, 180 posttransplant. TCRdb's table, derived via immunoSEQ multiplex PCR, lists solely in-frame clones and lacks some. The repertoire holds some 4,400 clones, 65% to 80% seen once, with around 30% in the top ten. On this clone itself: What it binds is unknown.

This receptor was obtained from a female patient in her fifties or sixties who had an allogeneic stem cell transplant from an unrelated donor, so the T cells may come from the graft donor. Some clones in this sample may be carry-over from other donors' samples. This material consisted of peripheral blood mononuclear cells, taken 100 days after allogeneic stem cell transplant. V is TRBV9 and J is TRBJ2-2; unclear D gene. The CDR3 sequence is CASSARDTGELFF. DNA for the CDR3: TGTGCCAGCAGCGCCCGGGACACCGGGGAGCTGTTTTTT.